This T cell receptor beta chain was sequenced during a study of shared clonotypes between healthy human individuals. Study-level information: CD4 naive cells filled three plates per donor, CD4 memory three, CD8 naive two and CD8 memory one.

The V end lost 4 bases, the J end lost 0 bases, and 10 bases lay between the germline ends. CDR1 and CDR2 from the germline V gene are MGHRA and YSYEKL. This CDR3 is built from 15 residues. This was a deep-level run. TCRdb's copy holds only in-frame clones and misses some; the assay was immunoSEQ multiplex PCR. This sample has roughly 2.2 million clones, with more than 80% found just once. This clonotype was obtained from a man between 18 and 35 years old in good health. Some clones in this sample may be carry-over from other donors' samples. This chain connects TRBV4-1 to TRBJ2-1; D is uncertain. The sample comprised naive CD4+ T cells from PBMCs. Subset: CD45RA+ positively selected. The CDR3 coding sequence is TGCGCCAGCAGCCTATCGCGTGGCTCCTACAATGAGCAGTTCTTC. Its translation is CASSLSRGSYNEQFF.